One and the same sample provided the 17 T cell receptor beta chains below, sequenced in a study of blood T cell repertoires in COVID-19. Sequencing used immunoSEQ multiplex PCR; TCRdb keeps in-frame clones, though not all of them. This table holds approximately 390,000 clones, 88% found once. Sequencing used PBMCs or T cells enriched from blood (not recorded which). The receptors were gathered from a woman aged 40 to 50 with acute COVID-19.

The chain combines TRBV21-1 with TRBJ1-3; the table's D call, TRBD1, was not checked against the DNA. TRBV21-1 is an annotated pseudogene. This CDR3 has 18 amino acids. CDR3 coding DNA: TGTGCCAGCAGCACTCGACAGGGGACCGCGCTCTCTGGAAACACCATATATTTT. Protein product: CASSTRQGTALSGNTIYF.

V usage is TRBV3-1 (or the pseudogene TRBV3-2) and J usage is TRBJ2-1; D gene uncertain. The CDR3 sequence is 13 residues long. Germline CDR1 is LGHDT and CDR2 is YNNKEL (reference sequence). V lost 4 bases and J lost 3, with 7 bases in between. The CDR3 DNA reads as TGTGCCAGCAGCCCGAGAAGCTACAATGAGCAGTTCTTC. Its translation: CASSPRSYNEQFF.

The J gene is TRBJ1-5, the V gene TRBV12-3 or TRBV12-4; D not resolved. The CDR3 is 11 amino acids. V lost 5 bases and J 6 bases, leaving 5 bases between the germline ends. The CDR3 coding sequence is TGTGCCAGCAGTCTTTTTCAGCCCCAGCATTTT. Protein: CASSLFQPQHF.

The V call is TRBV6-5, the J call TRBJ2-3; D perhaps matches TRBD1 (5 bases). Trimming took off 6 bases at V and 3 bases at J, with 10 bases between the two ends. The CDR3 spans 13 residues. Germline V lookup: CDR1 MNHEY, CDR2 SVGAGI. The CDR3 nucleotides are TGTGCCAGCAGGGGCCCAGGGACAGATACGCAGTATTTT. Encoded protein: CASRGPGTDTQYF.

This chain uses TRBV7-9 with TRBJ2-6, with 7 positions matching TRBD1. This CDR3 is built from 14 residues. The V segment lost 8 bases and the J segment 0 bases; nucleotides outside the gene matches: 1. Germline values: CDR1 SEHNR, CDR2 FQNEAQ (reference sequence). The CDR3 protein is CASDRASGANVLTF. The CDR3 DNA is TGTGCCAGCGACAGGGCCTCTGGGGCCAACGTCCTGACTTTC.

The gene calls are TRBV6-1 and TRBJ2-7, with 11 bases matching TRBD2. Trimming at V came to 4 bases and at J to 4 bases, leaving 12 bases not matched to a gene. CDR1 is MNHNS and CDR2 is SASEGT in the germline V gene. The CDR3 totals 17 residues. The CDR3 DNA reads TGTGCCAGCAGTGGCGGCTACGGGACTAGCGGAACTTACGAGCAGTACTTC. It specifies CASSGGYGTSGTYEQYF.

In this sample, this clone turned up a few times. The DNA for the CDR3 is TGCGCCAGCAGCCTACCGGGACAGGGAGGCGCAGATACGCAGTATTTT. It translates to CASSLPGQGGADTQYF. This chain connects TRBV5-1 to TRBJ2-3, with 9 bases aligning to TRBD1. Trimming cost V 4 bases and J 4 bases; bases outside gene matches: 10. The CDR3 has 16 amino acids. Germline V gives CDR1 SGHRS, CDR2 YFSETQ.

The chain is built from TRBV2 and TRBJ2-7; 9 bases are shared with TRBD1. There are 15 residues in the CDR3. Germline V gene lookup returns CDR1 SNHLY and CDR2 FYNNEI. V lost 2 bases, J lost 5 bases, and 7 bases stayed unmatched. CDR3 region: CASSETGQGFHEQYF. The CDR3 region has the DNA TGTGCCAGCAGTGAAACGGGACAGGGTTTCCACGAGCAGTACTTC.

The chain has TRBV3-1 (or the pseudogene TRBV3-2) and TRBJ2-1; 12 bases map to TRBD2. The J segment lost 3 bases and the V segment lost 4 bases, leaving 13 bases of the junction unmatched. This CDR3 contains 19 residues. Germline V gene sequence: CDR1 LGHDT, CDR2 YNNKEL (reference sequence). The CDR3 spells CASSLLIRTSGELYNEQFF. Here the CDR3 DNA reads TGTGCCAGCAGCCTCCTTATCAGGACTAGCGGGGAACTCTACAATGAGCAGTTCTTC.

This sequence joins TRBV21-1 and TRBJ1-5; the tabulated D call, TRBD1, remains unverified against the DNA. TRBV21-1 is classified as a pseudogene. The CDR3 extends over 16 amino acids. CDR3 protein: CASSKGDSRSNQPQHF. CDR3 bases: TGTGCCAGCAGCAAAGGGGACAGCCGGAGCAATCAGCCCCAGCATTTT.

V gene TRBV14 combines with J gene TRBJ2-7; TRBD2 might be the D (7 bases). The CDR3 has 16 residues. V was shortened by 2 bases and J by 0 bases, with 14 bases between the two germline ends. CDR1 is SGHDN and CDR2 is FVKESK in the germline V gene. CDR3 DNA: TGTGCCAGCAGCCAAAGTGGCCGGGGGGCCTCCTACGAGCAGTACTTC. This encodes CASSQSGRGASYEQYF.

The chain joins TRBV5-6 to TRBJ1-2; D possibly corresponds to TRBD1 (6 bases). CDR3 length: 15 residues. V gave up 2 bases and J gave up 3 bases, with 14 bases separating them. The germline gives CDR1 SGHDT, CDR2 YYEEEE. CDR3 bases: TGTGCCAGCAGCTTAAAAGACAGGAATTACTATGGCTACACCTTC. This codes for CASSLKDRNYYGYTF. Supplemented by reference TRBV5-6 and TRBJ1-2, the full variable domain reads DAGVTQSPTHLIKTRGQQVTLRCSPKSGHDTVSWYQQALGQGPQFIFQYYEEEERQRGNFPDRFSGHQFPNYSSELNVNALLLGDSALYLCASSLKDRNYYGYTFGSGTRLTVV.

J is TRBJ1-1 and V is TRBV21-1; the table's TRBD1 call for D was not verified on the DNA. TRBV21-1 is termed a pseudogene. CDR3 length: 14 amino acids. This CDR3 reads CANIWDRRNTEAFF. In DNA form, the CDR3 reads TGTGCCAACATATGGGACAGGAGAAACACTGAAGCTTTCTTT.

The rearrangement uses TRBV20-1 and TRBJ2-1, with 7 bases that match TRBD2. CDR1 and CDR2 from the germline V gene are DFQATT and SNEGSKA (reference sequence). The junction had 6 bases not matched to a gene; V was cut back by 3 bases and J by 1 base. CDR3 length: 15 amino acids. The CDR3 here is CSASWGEGSYNEQFF. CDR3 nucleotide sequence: TGCAGTGCTAGTTGGGGGGAGGGGTCCTACAATGAGCAGTTCTTC.

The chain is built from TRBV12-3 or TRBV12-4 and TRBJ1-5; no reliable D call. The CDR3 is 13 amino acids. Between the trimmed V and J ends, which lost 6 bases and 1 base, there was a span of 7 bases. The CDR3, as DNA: TGTGCCAGCAGCGCGTACAGCAATCAGCCCCAGCATTTT. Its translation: CASSAYSNQPQHF.

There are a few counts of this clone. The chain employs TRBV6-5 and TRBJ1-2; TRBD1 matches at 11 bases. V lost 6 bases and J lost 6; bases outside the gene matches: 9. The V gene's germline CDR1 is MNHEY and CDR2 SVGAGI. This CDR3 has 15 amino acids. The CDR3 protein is CASSQGQGALDGYTF. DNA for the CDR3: TGTGCCAGCAGCCAAGGACAGGGGGCATTGGATGGCTACACCTTC.

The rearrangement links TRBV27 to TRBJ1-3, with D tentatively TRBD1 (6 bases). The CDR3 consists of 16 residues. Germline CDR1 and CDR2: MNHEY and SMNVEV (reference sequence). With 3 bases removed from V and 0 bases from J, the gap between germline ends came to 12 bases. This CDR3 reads CASSLTGRISGNTIYF. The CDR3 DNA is TGTGCCAGCAGTTTGACAGGAAGAATCTCTGGAAACACCATATATTTT.